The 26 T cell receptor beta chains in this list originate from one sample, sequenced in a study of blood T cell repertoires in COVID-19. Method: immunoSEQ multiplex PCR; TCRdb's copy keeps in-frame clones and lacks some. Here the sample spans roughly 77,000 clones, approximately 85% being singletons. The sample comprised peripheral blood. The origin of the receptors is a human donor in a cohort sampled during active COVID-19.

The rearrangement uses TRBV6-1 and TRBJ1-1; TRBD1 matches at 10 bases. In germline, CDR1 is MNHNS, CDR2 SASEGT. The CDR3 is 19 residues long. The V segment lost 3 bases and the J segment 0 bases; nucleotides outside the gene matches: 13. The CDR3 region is CASSDVRTGGRLMNTEAFF. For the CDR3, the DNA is TGTGCCAGCAGTGATGTGCGGACAGGGGGACGACTTATGAACACTGAAGCTTTCTTT.

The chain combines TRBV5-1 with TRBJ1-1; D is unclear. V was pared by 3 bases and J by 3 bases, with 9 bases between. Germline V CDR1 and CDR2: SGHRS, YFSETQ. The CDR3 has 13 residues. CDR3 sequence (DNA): TGCGCCAGCAGCTACCGGGTCGACACTGAAGCTTTCTTT. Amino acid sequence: CASSYRVDTEAFF.

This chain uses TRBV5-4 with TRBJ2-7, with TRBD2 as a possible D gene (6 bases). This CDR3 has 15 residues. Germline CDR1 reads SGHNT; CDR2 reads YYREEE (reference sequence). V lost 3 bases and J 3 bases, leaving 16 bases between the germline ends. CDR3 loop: CASSSHGTRLYEQYF. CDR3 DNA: TGTGCCAGCAGCTCGCACGGGACTCGTCTCTACGAGCAGTACTTC.

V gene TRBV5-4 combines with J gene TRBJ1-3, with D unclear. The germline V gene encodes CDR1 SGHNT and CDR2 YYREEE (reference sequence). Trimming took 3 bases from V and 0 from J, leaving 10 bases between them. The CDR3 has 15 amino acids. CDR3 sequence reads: CASSSPGISGNTIYF. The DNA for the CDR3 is TGTGCCAGCAGCTCGCCGGGTATCTCTGGAAACACCATATATTTT.

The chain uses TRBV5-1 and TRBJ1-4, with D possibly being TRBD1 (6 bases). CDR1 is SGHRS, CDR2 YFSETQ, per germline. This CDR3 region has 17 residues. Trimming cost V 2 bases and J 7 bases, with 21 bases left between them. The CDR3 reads CASSFQPNREEGEKLFF. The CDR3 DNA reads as TGCGCCAGCAGCTTCCAACCTAACAGGGAAGAAGGTGAAAAACTGTTTTTT.

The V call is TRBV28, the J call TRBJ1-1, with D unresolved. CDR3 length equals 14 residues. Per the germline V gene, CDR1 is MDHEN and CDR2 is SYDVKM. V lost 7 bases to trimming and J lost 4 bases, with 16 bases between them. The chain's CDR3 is CASTRSVPLTEAFF. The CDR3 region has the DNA TGTGCCAGCACTCGGAGCGTCCCACTCACTGAAGCTTTCTTT.

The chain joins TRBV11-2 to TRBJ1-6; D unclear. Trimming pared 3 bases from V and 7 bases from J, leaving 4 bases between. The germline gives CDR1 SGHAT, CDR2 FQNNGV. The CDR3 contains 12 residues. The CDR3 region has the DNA TGTGCCAGCAGCTTGAGAAATTCACCCCTCCACTTT. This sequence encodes CASSLRNSPLHF.

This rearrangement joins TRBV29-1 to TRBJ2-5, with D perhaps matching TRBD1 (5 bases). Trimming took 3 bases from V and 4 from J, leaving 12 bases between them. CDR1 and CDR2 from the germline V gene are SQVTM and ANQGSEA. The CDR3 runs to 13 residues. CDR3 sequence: CSVDPQVVETQYF. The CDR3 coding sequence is TGCAGCGTTGATCCACAGGTTGTAGAGACCCAGTACTTC.

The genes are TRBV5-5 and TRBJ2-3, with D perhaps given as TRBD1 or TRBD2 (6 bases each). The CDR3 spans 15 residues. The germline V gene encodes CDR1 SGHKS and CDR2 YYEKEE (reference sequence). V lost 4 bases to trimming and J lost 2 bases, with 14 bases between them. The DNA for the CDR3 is TGTGCCAGCAGCCTGGGGGGCGGCTCCACAGATACGCAGTATTTT. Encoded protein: CASSLGGGSTDTQYF.

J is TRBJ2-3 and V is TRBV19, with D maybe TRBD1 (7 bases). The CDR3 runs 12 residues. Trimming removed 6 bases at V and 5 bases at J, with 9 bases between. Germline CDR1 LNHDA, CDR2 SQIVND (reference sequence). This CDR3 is CASRQGGDTQYF. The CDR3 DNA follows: TGTGCCAGTAGGCAGGGGGGAGATACGCAGTATTTT.

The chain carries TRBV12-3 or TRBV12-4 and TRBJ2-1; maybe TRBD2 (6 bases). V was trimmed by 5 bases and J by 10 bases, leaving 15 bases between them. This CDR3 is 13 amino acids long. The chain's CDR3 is CASSPREDREQFF. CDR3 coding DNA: TGTGCCAGCAGTCCAAGGGAGGACCGGGAGCAGTTCTTC.

The CDR3 is CATSDRSQGAFETQYF. The CDR3 DNA is TGTGCCACCAGTGATCGCTCACAGGGGGCGTTTGAGACCCAGTACTTC. The chain is built from TRBV24-1 and TRBJ2-5, with 9 bases identical to TRBD1. Germline CDR1 and CDR2: KGHDR and SFDVKD. This CDR3 spans 16 amino acids. The trim removed 3 bases at V and 5 bases at J, leaving 9 bases unmatched.

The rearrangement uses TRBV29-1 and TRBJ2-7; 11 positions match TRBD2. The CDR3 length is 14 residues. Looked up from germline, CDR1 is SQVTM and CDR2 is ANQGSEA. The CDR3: CSASSLAGGYEQYF. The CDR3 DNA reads TGCAGTGCCTCTTCTCTAGCGGGAGGTTACGAGCAGTACTTC.

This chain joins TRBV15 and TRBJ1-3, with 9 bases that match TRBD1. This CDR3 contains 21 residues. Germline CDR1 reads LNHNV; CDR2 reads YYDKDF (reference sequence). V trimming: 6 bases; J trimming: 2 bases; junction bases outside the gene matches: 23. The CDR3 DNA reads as TGTGCCACCAGTCGGCGCGGGGGAATACAGGGGGCGAAGTTCCCTGGAAACACCATATATTTT. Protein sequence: CATSRRGGIQGAKFPGNTIYF.

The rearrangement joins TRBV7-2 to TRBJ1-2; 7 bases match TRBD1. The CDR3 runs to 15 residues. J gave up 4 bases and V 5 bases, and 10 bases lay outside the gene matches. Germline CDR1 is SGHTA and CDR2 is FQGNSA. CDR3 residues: CASSATTGTVYGYTF. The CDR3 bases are TGTGCCAGCAGCGCAACCACCGGGACAGTCTATGGCTACACCTTC. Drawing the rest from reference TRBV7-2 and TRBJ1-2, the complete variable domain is GAGVSQSPSNKVTEKGKDVELRCDPISGHTALYWYRQSLGQGLEFLIYFQGNSAPDKSGLPSDRFSAERTGGSVSTLTIQRTQQEDSAVYLCASSATTGTVYGYTFGSGTRLTVV.

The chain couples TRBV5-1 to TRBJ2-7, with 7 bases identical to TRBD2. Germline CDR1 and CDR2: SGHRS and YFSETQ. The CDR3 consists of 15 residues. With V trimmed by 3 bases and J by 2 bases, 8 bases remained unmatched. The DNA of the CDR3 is TGCGCCAGCAGCTCAGGGTCTAGCGGAGCCTACGAGCAGTACTTC. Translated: CASSSGSSGAYEQYF.

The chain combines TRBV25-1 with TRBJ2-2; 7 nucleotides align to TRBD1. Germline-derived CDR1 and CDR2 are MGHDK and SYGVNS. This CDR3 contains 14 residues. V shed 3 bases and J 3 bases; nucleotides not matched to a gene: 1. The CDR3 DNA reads TGTGCCAGCAGTGACCAGGGGGACACCGGGGAGCTGTTTTTT. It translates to CASSDQGDTGELFF.

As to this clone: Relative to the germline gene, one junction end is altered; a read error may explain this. CDR3 in amino acids: CAWSPVHGETQYF. Here the CDR3 DNA reads TGTGCCTGGAGCCCGGTTCATGGGGAGACTCAGTACTTC. The V and J genes are TRBV30 and TRBJ2-5; tentatively, D is TRBD2 (5 bases). Germline CDR1 reads GTSNPN; CDR2 reads SVGIG (reference sequence). The CDR3 totals 13 residues.

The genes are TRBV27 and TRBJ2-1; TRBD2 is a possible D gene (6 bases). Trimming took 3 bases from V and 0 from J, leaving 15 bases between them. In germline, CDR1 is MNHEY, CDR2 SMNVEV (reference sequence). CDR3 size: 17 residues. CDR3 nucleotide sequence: TGTGCCAGCAGTTTGCGGGGTGGTACACGCTCCTACAATGAGCAGTTCTTC. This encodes CASSLRGGTRSYNEQFF.

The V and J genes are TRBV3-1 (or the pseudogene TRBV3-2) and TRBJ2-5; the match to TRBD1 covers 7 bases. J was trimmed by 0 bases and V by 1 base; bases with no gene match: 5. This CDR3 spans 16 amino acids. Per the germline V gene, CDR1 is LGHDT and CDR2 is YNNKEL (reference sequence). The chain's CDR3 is CASSQGWGQNQETQYF. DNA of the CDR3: TGTGCCAGCAGCCAAGGTTGGGGACAGAACCAAGAGACCCAGTACTTC.

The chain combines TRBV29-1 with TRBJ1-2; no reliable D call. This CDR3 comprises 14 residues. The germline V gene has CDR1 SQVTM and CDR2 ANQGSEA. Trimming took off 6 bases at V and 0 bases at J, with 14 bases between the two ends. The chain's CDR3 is CSVTLDTSNYGYTF. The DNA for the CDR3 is TGCAGCGTGACCCTCGACACGTCTAACTATGGCTACACCTTC.

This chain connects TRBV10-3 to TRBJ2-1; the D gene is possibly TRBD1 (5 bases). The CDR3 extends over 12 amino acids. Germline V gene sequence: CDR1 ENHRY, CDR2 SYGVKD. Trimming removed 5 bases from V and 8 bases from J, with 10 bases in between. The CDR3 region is CAISWQGDEQFF. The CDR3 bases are TGTGCCATCAGTTGGCAGGGCGATGAGCAGTTCTTC.

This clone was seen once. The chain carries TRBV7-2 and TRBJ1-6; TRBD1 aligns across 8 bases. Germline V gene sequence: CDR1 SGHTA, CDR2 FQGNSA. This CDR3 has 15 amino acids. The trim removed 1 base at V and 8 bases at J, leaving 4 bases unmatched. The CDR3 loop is CASSLEAGGDSPLHF. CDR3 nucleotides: TGTGCCAGCAGCTTAGAAGCAGGGGGCGATTCACCCCTCCACTTT.

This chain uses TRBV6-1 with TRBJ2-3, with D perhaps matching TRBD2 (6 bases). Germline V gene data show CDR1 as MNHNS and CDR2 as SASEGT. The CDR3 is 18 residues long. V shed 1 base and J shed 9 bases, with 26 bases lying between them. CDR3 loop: CASSEDFTRLGVSATQYF. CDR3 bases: TGTGCCAGCAGTGAAGACTTTACCCGACTAGGGGTCTCCGCGACGCAGTATTTT.

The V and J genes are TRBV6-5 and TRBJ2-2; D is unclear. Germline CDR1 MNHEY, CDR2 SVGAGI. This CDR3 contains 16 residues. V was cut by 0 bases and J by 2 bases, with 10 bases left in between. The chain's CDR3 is CASSYSSSANTGELFF. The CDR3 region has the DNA TGTGCCAGCAGTTACTCTTCCAGCGCTAACACCGGGGAGCTGTTTTTT.

CDR3 nucleotides: TGTGCCAGCAGTAGGACAGGGAACTACGAGCAGTACTTC. Translation: CASSRTGNYEQYF. This chain connects TRBV6-5 to TRBJ2-7; 8 nucleotides match TRBD1. V gave up 5 bases and J gave up 3 bases; unmatched junction bases: 3. Per germline, CDR1 MNHEY and CDR2 SVGAGI. This CDR3 is 13 amino acids long.